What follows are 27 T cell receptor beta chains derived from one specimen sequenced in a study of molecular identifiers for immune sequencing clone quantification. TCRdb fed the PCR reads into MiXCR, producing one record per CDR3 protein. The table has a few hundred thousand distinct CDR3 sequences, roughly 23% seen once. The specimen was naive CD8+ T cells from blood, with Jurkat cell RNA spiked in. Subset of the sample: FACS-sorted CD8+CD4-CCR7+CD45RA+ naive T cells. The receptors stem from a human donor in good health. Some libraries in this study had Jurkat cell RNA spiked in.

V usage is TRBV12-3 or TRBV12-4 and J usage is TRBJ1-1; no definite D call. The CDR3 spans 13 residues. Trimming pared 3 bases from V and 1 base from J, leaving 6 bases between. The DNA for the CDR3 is TGTGCCAGCAGTTTCGTCCGGAACACTGAAGCTTTCTTT. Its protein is CASSFVRNTEAFF.

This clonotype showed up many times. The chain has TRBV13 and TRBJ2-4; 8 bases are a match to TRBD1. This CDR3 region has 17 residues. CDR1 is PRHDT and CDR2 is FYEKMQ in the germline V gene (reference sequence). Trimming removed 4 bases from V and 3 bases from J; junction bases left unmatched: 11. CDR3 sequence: CASSSRQGLGYKNIQYF. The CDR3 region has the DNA TGTGCCAGCAGCTCCCGACAGGGGTTGGGGTACAAAAACATTCAGTACTTC.

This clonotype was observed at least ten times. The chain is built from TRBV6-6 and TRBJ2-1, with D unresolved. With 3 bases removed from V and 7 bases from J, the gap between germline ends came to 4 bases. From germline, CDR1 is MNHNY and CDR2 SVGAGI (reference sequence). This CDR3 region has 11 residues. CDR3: CASSYGNEQFF. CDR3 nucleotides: TGTGCCAGCAGTTATGGAAATGAGCAGTTCTTC.

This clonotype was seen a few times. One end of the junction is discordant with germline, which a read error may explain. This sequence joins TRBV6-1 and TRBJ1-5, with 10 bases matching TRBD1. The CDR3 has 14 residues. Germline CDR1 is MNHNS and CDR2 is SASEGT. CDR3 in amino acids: CASSDGTGVQHQHF. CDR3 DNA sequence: TGTGCCAGCAGTGACGGGACAGGGGTTCAGCACCAGCATTTT.

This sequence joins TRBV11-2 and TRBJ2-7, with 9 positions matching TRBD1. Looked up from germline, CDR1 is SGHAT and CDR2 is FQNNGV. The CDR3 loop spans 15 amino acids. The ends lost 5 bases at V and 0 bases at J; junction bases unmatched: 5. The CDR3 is CASSLDRGSSYEQYF. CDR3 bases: TGTGCCAGCAGCCTTGACAGGGGGAGCTCCTACGAGCAGTACTTC.

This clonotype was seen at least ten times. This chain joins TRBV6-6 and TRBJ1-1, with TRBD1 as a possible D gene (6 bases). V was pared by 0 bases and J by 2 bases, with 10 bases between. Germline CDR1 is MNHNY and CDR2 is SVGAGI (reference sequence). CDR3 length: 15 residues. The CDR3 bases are TGTGCCAGCAGTTACTCCCCCGGGGGCAACACTGAAGCTTTCTTT. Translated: CASSYSPGGNTEAFF.

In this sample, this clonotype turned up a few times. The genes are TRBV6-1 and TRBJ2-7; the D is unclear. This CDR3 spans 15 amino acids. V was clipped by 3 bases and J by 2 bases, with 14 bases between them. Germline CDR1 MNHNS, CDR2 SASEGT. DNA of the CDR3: TGTGCCAGCAGTGATCTAGTGTTCCTAACCTACGAGCAGTACTTC. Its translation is CASSDLVFLTYEQYF.

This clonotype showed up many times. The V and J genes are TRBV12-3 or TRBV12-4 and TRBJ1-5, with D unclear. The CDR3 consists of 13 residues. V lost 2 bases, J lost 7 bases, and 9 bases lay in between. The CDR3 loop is CASSLWVGQPQHF. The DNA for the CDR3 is TGTGCCAGCAGTTTATGGGTTGGGCAGCCCCAGCATTTT.

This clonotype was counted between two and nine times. The CDR3 DNA reads TGTGCCAGCAGTTACTCGCCTGTCTCTGAGCAGTTCTTC. Residues: CASSYSPVSEQFF. J is TRBJ2-1 and V is TRBV6-5; no clear D. V shed 0 bases and J shed 9 bases, with 9 bases lying between them. The CDR3 consists of 13 residues. Germline V gene data show CDR1 as MNHEY and CDR2 as SVGAGI.

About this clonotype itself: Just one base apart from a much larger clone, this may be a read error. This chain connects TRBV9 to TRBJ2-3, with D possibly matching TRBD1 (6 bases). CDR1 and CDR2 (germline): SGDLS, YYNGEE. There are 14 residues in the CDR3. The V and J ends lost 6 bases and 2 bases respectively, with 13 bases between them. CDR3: CASTARGSTDTQYF. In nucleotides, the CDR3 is TGTGCCAGCACCGCAAGGGGGTCCACAGATACGCAGTATTTT.

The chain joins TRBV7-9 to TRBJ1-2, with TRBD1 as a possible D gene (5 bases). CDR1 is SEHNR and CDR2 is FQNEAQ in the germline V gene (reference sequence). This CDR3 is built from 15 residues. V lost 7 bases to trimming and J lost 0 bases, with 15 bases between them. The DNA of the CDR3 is TGTGCCAGCAACCCTCGACAGACTACTAACTATGGCTACACCTTC. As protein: CASNPRQTTNYGYTF.

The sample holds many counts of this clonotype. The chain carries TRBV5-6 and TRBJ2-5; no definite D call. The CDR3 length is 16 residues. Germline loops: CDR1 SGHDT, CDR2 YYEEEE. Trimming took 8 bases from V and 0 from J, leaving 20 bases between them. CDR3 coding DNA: TGTGCCAGTCACAATGGCGAAACAACGTACCAAGAGACCCAGTACTTC. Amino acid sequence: CASHNGETTYQETQYF.

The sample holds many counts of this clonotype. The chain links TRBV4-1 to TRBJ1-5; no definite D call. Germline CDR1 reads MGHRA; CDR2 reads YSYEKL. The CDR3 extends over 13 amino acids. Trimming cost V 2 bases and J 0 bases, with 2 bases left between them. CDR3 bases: TGCGCCAGCAGCCAAATTAGCAATCAGCCCCAGCATTTT. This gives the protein CASSQISNQPQHF.

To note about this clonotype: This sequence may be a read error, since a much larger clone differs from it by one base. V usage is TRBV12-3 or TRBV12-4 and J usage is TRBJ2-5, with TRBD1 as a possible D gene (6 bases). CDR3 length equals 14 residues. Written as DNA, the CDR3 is TGTGCCAGCAGTCCCGGGACAAACCAAGAGACCCGGTACTTC. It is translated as CASSPGTNQETRYF.

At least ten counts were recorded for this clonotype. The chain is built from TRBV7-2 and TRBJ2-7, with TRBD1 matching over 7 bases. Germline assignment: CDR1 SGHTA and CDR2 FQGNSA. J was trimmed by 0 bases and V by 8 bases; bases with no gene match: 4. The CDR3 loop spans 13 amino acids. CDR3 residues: CASSDRSSYEQYF. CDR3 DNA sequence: TGTGCCAGCTCGGACAGGAGCTCCTACGAGCAGTACTTC.

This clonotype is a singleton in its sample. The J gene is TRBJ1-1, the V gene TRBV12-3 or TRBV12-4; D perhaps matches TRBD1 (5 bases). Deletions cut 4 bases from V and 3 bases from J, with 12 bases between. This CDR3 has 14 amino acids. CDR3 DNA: TGTGCCAGCAGTTGGACAAGGTCTGACACTGAAGCTTTCTTT. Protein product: CASSWTRSDTEAFF.

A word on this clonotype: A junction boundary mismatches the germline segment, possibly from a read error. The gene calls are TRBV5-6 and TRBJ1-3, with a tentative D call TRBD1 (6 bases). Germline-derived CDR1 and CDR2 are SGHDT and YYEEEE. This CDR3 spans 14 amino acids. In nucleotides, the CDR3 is TGTGCCAGCAGCTTACAGGGCTCTGGAAACACCGTATATTTT. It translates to CASSLQGSGNTVYF.

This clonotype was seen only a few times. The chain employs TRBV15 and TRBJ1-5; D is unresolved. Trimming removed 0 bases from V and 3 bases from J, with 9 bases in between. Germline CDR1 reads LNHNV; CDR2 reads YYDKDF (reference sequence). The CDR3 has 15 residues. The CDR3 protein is CATSRDRLSNQPQHF. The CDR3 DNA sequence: TGTGCCACCAGCAGAGATCGGCTCTCCAATCAGCCCCAGCATTTT. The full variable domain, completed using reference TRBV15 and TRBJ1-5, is DAMVIQNPRYQVTQFGKPVTLSCSQTLNHNVMYWYQQKSSQAPKLLFHYYDKDFNNEADTPDNFQSRRPNTSFCFLDIRSPGLGDTAMYLCATSRDRLSNQPQHFGDGTRLSIL.

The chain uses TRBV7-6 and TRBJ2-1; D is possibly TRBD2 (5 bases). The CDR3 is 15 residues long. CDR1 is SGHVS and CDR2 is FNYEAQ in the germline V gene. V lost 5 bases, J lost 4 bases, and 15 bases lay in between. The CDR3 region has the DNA TGTGCCAGCAGCCCAAGGGCGGGTTCTTACAATGAGCAGTTCTTC. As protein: CASSPRAGSYNEQFF.

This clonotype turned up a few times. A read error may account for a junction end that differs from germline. The CDR3 loop reads CSARDLGEPLF. CDR3 coding DNA: TGCAGTGCTAGGGACTTGGGAGAGCCCTTATTT. This chain links TRBV20-1 with TRBJ2-3; a possible D gene is TRBD2 (5 bases). Germline CDR1 and CDR2: DFQATT and SNEGSKA (reference sequence). The CDR3 loop spans 11 amino acids.

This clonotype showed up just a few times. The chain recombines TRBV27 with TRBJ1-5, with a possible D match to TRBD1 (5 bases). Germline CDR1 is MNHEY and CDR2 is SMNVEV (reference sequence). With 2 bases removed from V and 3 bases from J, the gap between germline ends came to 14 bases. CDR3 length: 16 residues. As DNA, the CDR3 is TGTGCCAGCAGTTTACAAGGGGTCTCCTCCAATCAGCCCCAGCATTTT. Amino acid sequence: CASSLQGVSSNQPQHF.

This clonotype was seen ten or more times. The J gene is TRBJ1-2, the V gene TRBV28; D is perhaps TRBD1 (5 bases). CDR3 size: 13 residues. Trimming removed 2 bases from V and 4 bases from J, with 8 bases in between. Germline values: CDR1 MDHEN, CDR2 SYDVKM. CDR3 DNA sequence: TGTGCCAGCAGTTTAGGACATACCTATGGCTACACCTTC. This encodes CASSLGHTYGYTF.

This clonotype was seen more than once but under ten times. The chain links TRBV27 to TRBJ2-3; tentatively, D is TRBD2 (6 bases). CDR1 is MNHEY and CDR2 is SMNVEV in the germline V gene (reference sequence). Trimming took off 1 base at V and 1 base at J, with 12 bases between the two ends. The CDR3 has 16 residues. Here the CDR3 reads CASSLLREKGTDTQYF. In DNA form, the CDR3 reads TGTGCCAGCAGTTTATTACGGGAGAAGGGCACAGATACGCAGTATTTT.

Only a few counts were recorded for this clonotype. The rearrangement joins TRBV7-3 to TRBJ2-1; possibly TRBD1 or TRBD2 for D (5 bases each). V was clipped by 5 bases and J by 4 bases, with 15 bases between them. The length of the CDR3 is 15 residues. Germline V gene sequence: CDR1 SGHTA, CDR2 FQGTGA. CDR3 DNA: TGTGCCAGCAGCCTCGGTCCGGGACCTTACAATGAGCAGTTCTTC. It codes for CASSLGPGPYNEQFF.

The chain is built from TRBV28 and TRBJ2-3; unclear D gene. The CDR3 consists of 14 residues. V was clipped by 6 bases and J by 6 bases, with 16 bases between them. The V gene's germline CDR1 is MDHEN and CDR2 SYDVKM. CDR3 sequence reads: CASRVRAPADTQYF. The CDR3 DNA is TGTGCCAGCAGGGTCCGGGCCCCGGCCGATACGCAGTATTTT.

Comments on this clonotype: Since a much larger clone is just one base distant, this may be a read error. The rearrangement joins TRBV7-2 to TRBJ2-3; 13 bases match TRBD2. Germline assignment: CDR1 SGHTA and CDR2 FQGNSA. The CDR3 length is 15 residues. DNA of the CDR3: TGTGCCAGCAGCTTAAGGACTAGCGGGAGTGATATGCAGTATTTT. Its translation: CASSLRTSGSDMQYF.

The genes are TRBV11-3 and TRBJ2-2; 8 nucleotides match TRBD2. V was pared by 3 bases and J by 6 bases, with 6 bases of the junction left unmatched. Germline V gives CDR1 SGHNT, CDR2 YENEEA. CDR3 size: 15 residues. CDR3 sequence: CASSLGASGPGELFF. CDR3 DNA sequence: TGTGCCAGCAGCTTGGGCGCTAGCGGGCCCGGGGAGCTGTTTTTT.